Included here is one T cell receptor beta chain sequence, with context. This sample was taken from a study of CD8+ T cells in alopecia areata. Treatment meaning: oral pan-JAK inhibitor, 5-10 mg twice daily. Isolated RNA was reverse transcribed into cDNA used as the sequencing template. The assay was immunoSEQ multiplex PCR, and TCRdb's table has in-frame clones only and misses some. This repertoire shows some 220,000 clones, more than 45% found once; its top ten account for 1.6%. Trimming stripped 0 bases from V and 4 bases from J, with 12 bases between. The CDR3 loop spans 15 amino acids. Germline V lookup: CDR1 LGHNA, CDR2 YSLEER.

The receptor's source is a human donor with alopecia areata. The material sequenced was CD4+ T cells sorted from blood, taken at week 4, from a patient treated with tofacitinib. V gene TRBV4-3 combines with J gene TRBJ1-2, with D unclear. The CDR3 here is CASSQDSEGGYGYTF. CDR3 nucleotide sequence: TGCGCCAGCAGCCAAGATAGCGAGGGTGGCTATGGCTACACCTTC.